This T cell receptor beta chain comes out of a study of blood T cell repertoires in COVID-19. This clone showed up just a few times. There are 18 residues in the CDR3. J was trimmed by 0 bases and V by 3 bases; bases with no gene match: 9. Germline V gene sequence: CDR1 SGHAT, CDR2 FQNNGV. In the source study's methods: Researchers report that nucleated cell counts were estimated from reference gene primer amplification. Using immunoSEQ multiplex PCR, the repertoire was profiled, and TCRdb retains in-frame clones only, with some absent. The D gene and trimming were derived from the DNA, and the V and J assignments and clone size from that table. The sample has roughly 100,000 clones, over 70% seen once.

This chain uses TRBV11-2 with TRBJ2-5; 11 bases fit TRBD2. This clonotype was obtained from a human donor in a cohort sampled during active or convalescent COVID-19. The sequencing input was peripheral blood. The CDR3 here is CASSFLRLAGNNQETQYF. CDR3 bases: TGTGCCAGCAGCTTTTTGCGACTAGCGGGGAATAACCAAGAGACCCAGTACTTC.